The clone carrying this T cell receptor beta chain came up once. Its matching antigen is unknown. Profiled with immunoSEQ multiplex PCR; TCRdb holds only in-frame clones, not every one. The repertoire holds 140,000 to 150,000 clones, approximately 88% seen once, with roughly 16% in the top ten. Germline CDR1 reads SNHLY; CDR2 reads FYNNEI. The CDR3 loop spans 13 amino acids. V was pared by 1 base and J by 2 bases, with 3 bases between. The sample is drawn from a study of T cell responses to AZD1222 COVID-19 vaccine. In the study overall: Some second doses came at about 4 weeks and others at about 12 weeks; these were pooled.

Regarding the study as a whole: In a largely white British group with more females than males, clonal diversity was possibly underestimated.

The sequencing used peripheral blood, collected on day 0 of AZD1222 vaccination. The chain combines TRBV2 with TRBJ2-1; D gene unclear. This clonotype was obtained from an adult in good health. CDR3 sequence reads: CASSEGTYNEQFF. DNA of the CDR3: TGTGCCAGCAGTGAAGGAACCTACAATGAGCAGTTCTTC.